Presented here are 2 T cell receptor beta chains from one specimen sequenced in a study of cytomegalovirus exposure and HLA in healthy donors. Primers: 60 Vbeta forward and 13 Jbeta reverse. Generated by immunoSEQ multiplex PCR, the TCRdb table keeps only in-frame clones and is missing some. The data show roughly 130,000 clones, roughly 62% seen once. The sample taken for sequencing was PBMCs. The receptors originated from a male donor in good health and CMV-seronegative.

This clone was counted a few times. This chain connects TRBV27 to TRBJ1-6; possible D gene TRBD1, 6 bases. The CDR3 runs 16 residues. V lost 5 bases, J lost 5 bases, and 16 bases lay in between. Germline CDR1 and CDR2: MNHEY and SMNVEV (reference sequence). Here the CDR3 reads CASSGYGTPDNSPLHF. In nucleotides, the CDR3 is TGTGCCAGCAGTGGATACGGGACACCTGATAATTCACCCCTCCACTTT.

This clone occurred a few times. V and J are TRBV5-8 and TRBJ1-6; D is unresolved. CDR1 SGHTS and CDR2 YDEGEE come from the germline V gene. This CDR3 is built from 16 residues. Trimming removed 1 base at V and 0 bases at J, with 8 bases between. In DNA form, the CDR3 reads TGTGCCAGCAGCTTGTTAGTGAGCTCCTATAATTCACCCCTCCACTTT. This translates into CASSLLVSSYNSPLHF.